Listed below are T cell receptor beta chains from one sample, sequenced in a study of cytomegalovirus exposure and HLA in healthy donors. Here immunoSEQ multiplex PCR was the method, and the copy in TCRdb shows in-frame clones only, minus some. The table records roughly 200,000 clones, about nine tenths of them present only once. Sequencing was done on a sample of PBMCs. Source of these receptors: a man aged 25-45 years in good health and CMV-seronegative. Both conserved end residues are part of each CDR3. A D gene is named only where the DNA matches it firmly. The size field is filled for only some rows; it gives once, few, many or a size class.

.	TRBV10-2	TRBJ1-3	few	TGCGCCAGCACCCGAGGGCTGGACGGAAACACCATATATTTT	CASTRGLDGNTIYF
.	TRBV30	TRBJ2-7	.	TGTGCCTGGAGCGTATCCTACGAGCAGTACTTC	CAWSVSYEQYF
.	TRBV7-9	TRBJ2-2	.	TGTTCCAGCAGCGGAGAACAGGGATTAACCGGGGAGCTGTTTTTT	CSSSGEQGLTGELFF
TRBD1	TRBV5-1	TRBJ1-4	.	TGCGCCAGCAGCAACGGACAGGGGGCTGCTAATGAAAAACTGTTTTTT	CASSNGQGAANEKLFF
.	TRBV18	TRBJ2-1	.	TGTGCCAGCTCACCACCACAGGTCCTTGATAATGAGCAGTTCTTC	CASSPPQVLDNEQFF
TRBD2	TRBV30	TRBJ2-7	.	TGTGCCTGGAGTAATAGCGGGGGCTACGAGCAGTACTTC	CAWSNSGGYEQYF
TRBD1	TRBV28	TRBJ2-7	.	TGTGCCAGCAGTGAGATAATACAGGGGGGATCCTACGAGCAGTACTTC	CASSEIIQGGSYEQYF
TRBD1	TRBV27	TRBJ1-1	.	TGTGCCGGAAGCATCCGGACAGGGGAGAACACTGAAGCTTTCTTT	CAGSIRTGENTEAFF
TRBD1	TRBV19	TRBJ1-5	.	TGTGCCAGTACCACACAGGGGGCGTTGGGCAATCAGCCCCAGCATTTT	CASTTQGALGNQPQHF
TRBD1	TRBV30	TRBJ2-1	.	TGTGCCTGGAGGGGGGGTCAGGGGGCGGTTTCCGCGAATGAGCAGTTCTTC	CAWRGGQGAVSANEQFF
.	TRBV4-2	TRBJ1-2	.	TGTGCCAGCAGCCAAGATCTCAGGGATCACTATGGCTACACCTTC	CASSQDLRDHYGYTF
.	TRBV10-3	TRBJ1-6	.	TGTGCCATCACCGACCGGGATTTGACTAATTCACCCCTCCACTTT	CAITDRDLTNSPLHF
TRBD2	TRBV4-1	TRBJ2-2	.	TGCGCCAGCAGCCAAGATCCTCGCGGGAGTCGGACCGGGGAGCTGTTTTTT	CASSQDPRGSRTGELFF